This T cell receptor (beta chain) emerged from a study of blood T cell repertoires in COVID-19. Across the whole study: The United States, Italy and Spain provided the acute and convalescent COVID-19 samples.

The V end lost 3 bases, the J end lost 1 base, and 11 bases lay between the germline ends. This CDR3 comprises 15 residues. Germline V CDR1 and CDR2: MDHEN, SYDVKM. Study processing details: Amplification of reference gene primers provided the estimated nucleated cell counts. Sequenced by immunoSEQ multiplex PCR; TCRdb stores in-frame clones only, minus some. Clonal size and the V and J genes are those of that table, whereas D and trimming came from the DNA. The sample contains about 150,000 clones, 78% of which appear only once. The sequencing input was peripheral blood. J is TRBJ2-3 and V is TRBV28, with a weak D call TRBD1 (6 bases). The sequence was collected from a man at least 80 years old with acute or convalescent COVID-19. CDR3 nucleotides: TGTGCCAGCAGTTTCCCACAGGGTCGCACAGATACGCAGTATTTT. Its protein is CASSFPQGRTDTQYF.